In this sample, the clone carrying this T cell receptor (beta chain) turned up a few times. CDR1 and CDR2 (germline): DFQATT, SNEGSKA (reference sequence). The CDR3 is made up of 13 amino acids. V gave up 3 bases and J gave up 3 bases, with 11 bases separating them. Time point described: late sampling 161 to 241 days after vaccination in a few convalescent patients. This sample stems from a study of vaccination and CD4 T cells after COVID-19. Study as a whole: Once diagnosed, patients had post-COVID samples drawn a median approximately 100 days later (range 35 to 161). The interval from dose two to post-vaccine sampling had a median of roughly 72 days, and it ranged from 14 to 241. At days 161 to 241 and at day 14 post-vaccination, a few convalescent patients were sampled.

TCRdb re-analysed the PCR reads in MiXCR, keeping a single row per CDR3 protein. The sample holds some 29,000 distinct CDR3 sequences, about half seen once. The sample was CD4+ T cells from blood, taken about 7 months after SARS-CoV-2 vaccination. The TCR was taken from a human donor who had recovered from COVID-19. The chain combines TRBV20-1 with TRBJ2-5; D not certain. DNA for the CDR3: TGCAGTGCTAGGACTGGACCGGAAGAGACCCAGTACTTC. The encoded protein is CSARTGPEETQYF.